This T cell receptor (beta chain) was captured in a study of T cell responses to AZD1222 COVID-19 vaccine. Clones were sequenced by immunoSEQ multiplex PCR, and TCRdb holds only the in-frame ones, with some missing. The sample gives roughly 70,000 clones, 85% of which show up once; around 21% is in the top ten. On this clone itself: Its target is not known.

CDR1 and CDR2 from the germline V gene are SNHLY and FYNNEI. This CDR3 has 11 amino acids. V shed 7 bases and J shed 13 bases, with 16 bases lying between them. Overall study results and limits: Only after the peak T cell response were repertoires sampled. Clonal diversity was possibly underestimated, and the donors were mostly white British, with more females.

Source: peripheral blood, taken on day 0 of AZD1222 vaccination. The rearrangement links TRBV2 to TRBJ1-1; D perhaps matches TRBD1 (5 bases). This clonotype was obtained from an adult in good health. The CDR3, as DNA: TGTGCCAGCACCTGGGGCCAGGGAGTTTTCTTT. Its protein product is CASTWGQGVFF.